This T cell receptor (beta chain) was sequenced during a study of cytomegalovirus exposure and HLA in healthy donors. This clone came up a few times. Trimming removed 4 bases from V and 5 bases from J; junction bases left unmatched: 9. This CDR3 has 16 residues. Per the germline V gene, CDR1 is KGHSH and CDR2 is LQKENI. The PCR made use of 60 Vbeta and 13 Jbeta primers. This table comes from immunoSEQ multiplex PCR, and its TCRdb copy is limited to in-frame clones, with some not included. The repertoire holds tens of thousands of clones, around 66% seen once, with 14% to 15% in the top ten. Sample: PBMCs. V and J are TRBV18 and TRBJ2-1; 9 bases are a match to TRBD2. The receptor's source is a woman between 40 and 55 years old in good health and CMV-seropositive. Here the CDR3 reads CASSLTTLAGNNEQFF. CDR3 nucleotides: TGTGCCAGCTCACTAACCACACTAGCGGGCAACAATGAGCAGTTCTTC.